The TCR beta chain described here comes from a study of metastatic and nonmetastatic thyroid tumors. In the original analysis: For papillary thyroid cancer, a distant-metastasis classifier was constructed from CDR3 differences observed across clinicopathological groups. MiXCR reprocessed the PCR reads for TCRdb. The V and J calls follow TCRdb's processing rather than the paper's. Here the sample spans 14,000 to 15,000 clones, around 3.6% being singletons. The V gene lost 4 bases and the J gene lost 5 bases, with 18 bases spanning the gap. This CDR3 contains 15 residues. Per germline, CDR1 SGDLS and CDR2 YYNGEE. Not a single patient had been given any form of treatment at any point before undergoing thyroid surgery. This clone was seen a few times.

Sequencing used tumor tissue. The clonotype was recovered from a female donor with papillary thyroid cancer or a benign thyroid nodule (not recorded which). Some clones in this sample may be carry-over from other donors' samples. V usage is TRBV9 and J usage is TRBJ1-2; tentative D call: TRBD1 (5 bases). The CDR3, as DNA: TGTGCCAGCAGCCCGCGTCCGGCAGGGTCATATGGCTACACCTTC. Protein sequence: CASSPRPAGSYGYTF.